This TCR beta chain was captured by sequencing in a study of persistence of HIV-infected CD4 T cells. The libraries were made with immunoSEQ version 4 in survey mode. Method: immunoSEQ multiplex PCR; TCRdb's copy keeps in-frame clones and lacks some. The sample has under 45,000 clones; 89% are singletons. Comments on this clone: Its antigen is not known.

This CDR3 region has 16 residues. Germline lookup yields CDR1 MDHEN and CDR2 SYDVKM. The V end was cut by 2 bases, the J end by 3 bases, with 13 bases between. Nonspecific anti-CD3/anti-CD28 bead stimulation represents the broad CD4+ T cell repertoire. CD4+ T cells upregulating both CD40 ligand and CD69 were sorted as responding cells. Findings and limits, study-wide: TCRbeta richness was lower in CMV- and Gag-responding cells than in anti-CD3/anti-CD28-responding cells.

The clonotype was recovered from an adult man with HIV who was CMV-seropositive. This sample comprised CD4+ T cells sorted from PBMCs after roughly 17-hour stimulation, obtained from a patient who received antiretroviral therapy. The J gene is TRBJ1-4, the V gene TRBV28; tentatively, D is TRBD1 (6 bases). The CDR3 DNA is TGTGCCAGCAGTTTAGCCGGGGGCGTAGCTAATGAAAAACTGTTTTTT. It encodes CASSLAGGVANEKLFF.